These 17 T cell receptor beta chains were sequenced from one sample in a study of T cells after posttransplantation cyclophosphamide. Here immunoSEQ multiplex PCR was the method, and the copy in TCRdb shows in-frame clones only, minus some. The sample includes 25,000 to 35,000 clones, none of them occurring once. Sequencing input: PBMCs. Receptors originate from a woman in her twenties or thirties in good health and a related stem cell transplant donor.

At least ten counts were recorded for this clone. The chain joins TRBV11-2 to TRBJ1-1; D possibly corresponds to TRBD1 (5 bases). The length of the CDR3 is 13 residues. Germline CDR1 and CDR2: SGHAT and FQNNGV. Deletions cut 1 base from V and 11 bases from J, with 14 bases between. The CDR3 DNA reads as TGTGCCAGCAGCTTAGTAGGGGCATTCGAGGCTTTCTTT. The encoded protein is CASSLVGAFEAFF.

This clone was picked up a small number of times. CDR3 bases: TGCGCCAGACCTTCCGGGACAGCCGGACGTGCTCAGCCCCAGCATTTT. It translates to CARPSGTAGRAQPQHF. The chain carries TRBV23-1 and TRBJ1-5; the match to TRBD1 covers 7 bases. TRBV23-1 is filed as an ORF, its function uncertain. The CDR3 contains 16 residues. J was trimmed by 6 bases and V by 9 bases; bases with no gene match: 17.

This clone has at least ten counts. CDR3 nucleotide sequence: TGTGCCAGTAGTATAAGAACAGGGGGCTCTGGAAACACCATATATTTT. Residues: CASSIRTGGSGNTIYF. The rearrangement links TRBV19 to TRBJ1-3, with 8 bases lining up with TRBD1. Per germline, CDR1 LNHDA and CDR2 SQIVND (reference sequence). The CDR3 sequence is 16 residues long. V was pared by 2 bases and J by 0 bases, with 3 bases of the junction left unmatched.

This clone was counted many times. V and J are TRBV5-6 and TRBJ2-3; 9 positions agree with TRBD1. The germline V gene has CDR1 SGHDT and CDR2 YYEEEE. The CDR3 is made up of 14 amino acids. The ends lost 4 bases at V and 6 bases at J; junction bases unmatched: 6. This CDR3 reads CASSPGQGTDTQYF. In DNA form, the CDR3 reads TGTGCCAGCAGCCCCGGACAGGGGACGGATACGCAGTATTTT.

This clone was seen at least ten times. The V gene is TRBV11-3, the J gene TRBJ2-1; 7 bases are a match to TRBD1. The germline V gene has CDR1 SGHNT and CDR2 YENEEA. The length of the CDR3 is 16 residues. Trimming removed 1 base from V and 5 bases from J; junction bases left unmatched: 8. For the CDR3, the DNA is TGTGCCAGCAGCTTAGGGACCGGGACAGTGGACAATGAGCAGTTCTTC. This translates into CASSLGTGTVDNEQFF.

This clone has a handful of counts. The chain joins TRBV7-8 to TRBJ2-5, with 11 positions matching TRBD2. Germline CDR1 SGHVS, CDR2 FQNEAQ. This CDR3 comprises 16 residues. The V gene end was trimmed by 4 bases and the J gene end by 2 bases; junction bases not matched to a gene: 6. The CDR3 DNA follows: TGTGCCAGCAGCTCCCGACTAGCGGGGACTCAAGAGACCCAGTACTTC. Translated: CASSSRLAGTQETQYF.

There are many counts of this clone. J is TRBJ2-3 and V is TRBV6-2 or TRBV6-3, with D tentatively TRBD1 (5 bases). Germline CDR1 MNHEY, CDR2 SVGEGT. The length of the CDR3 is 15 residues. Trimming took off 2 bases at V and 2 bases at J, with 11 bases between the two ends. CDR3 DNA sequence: TGTGCCAGCAGTTACGAAGGGGTGATCACAGATACGCAGTATTTT. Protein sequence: CASSYEGVITDTQYF.

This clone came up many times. Written as DNA, the CDR3 is TGTGCCAGCAGCCAGACTTTGAGGGGGCCGGCGAGTTACAATGAGCAGTTCTTC. It translates to CASSQTLRGPASYNEQFF. The chain couples TRBV7-3 to TRBJ2-1, with 7 bases fitting TRBD1. The length of the CDR3 is 18 residues. The V and J ends lost 5 bases and 4 bases, in that order; junction bases with no gene match: 17. In germline, CDR1 is SGHTA, CDR2 FQGTGA. The full variable domain, in which reference TRBV7-3 and TRBJ2-1 provide the parts outside the CDR3, is GAGVSQTPSNKVTEKGKYVELRCDPISGHTALYWYRQSLGQGPEFLIYFQGTGAADDSGLPNDRFFAVRPEGSVSTLKIQRTERGDSAVYLCASSQTLRGPASYNEQFFGPGTRLTVL.

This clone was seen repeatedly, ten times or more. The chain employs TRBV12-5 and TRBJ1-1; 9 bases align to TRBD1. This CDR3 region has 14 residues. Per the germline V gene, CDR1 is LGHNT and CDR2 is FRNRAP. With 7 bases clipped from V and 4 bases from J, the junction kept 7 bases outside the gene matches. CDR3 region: CASALTGGGTEAFF. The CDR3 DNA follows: TGTGCTAGTGCCTTGACAGGGGGGGGCACTGAAGCTTTCTTT.

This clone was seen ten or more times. Here the CDR3 DNA reads TGTGCCAGCAGCTTAGGAGGGGGCCAGACCTATAATTCACCCCTCCACTTT. It codes for CASSLGGGQTYNSPLHF. The chain employs TRBV7-9 and TRBJ1-6; 7 nucleotides align to TRBD1. The junction had 5 bases not matched to a gene; V was cut back by 1 base and J by 2 bases. This CDR3 spans 17 amino acids. The V gene's germline CDR1 is SEHNR and CDR2 FQNEAQ (reference sequence).

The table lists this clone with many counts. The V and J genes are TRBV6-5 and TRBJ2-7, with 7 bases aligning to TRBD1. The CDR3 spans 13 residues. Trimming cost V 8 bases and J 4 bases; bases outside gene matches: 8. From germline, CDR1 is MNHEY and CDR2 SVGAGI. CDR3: CASQERGQYEQYF. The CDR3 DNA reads TGTGCCAGCCAGGAGAGGGGGCAATACGAGCAGTACTTC.

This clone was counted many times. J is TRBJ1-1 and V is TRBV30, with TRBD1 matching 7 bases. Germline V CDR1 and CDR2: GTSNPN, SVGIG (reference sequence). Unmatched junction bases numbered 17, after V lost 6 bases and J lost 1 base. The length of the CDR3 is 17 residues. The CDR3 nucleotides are TGTGCCTGTGCGACAGGGATGGGAATGGTGAAGAACACTGAAGCTTTCTTT. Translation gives CACATGMGMVKNTEAFF.

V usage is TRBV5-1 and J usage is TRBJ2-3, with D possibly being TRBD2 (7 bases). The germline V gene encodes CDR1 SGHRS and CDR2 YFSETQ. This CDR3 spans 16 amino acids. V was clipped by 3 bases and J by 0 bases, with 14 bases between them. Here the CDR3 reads CASSSGGGPSTDTQYF. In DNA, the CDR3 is TGCGCCAGCAGCTCGGGCGGGGGCCCTAGCACAGATACGCAGTATTTT.

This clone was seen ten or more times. DNA of the CDR3: TGTGCCAGCAGCCAAGAAAAGGGGCTCGCCCCCTACAATGAGCAGTTCTTC. Protein sequence: CASSQEKGLAPYNEQFF. This chain joins TRBV4-2 and TRBJ2-1; the D gene is possibly TRBD1 (5 bases). From germline, CDR1 is LGHNA and CDR2 YNFKEQ. CDR3 size: 17 residues. V was trimmed by 0 bases and J by 2 bases, leaving 14 bases between them.

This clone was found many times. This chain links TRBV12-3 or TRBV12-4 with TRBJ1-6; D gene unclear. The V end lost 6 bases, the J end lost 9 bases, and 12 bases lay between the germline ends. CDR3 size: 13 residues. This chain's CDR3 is CASSRGLGSPLHF. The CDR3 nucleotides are TGTGCCAGCAGCCGGGGTCTTGGTTCACCCCTCCACTTT.

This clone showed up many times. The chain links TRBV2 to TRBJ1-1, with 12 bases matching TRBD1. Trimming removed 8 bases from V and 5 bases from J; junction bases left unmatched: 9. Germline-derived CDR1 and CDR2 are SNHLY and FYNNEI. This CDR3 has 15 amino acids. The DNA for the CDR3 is TGTGCCAGCGGCCGGGACAGGGGGCTGGGGACTGAAGCTTTCTTT. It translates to CASGRDRGLGTEAFF.

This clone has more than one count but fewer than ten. The CDR3 here is CASSVVPQGTYEQYF. In DNA form, the CDR3 reads TGTGCCAGCAGCGTAGTACCACAGGGGACCTACGAGCAGTACTTC. V gene TRBV9 combines with J gene TRBJ2-7; 7 bases are a match to TRBD1. The junction had 5 bases not matched to a gene; V was cut back by 0 bases and J by 2 bases. The V gene's germline CDR1 is SGDLS and CDR2 YYNGEE. This CDR3 is built from 15 residues.